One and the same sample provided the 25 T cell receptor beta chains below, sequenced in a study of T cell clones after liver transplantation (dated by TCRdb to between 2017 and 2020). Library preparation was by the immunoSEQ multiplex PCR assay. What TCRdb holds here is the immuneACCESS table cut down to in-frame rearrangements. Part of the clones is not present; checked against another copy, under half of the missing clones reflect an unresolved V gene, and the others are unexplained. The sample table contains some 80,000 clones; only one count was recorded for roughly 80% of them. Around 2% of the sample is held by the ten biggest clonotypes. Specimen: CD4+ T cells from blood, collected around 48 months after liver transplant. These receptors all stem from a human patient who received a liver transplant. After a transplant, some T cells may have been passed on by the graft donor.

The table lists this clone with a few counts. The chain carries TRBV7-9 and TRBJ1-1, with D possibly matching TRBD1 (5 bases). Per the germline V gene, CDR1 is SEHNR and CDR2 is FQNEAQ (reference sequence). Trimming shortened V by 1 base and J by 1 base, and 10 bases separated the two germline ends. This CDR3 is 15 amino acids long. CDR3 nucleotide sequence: TGTGCCAGCAGCTTAGGTGTTGGGGGGAACACTGAAGCTTTCTTT. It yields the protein CASSLGVGGNTEAFF.

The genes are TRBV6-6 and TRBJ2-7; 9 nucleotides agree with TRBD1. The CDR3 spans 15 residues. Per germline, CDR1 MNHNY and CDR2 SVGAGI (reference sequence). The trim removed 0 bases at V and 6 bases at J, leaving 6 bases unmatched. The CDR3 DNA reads TGTGCCAGCAGTTACTCCCGGGACAGGGTCAGCGAGCAGTACTTC. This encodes CASSYSRDRVSEQYF.

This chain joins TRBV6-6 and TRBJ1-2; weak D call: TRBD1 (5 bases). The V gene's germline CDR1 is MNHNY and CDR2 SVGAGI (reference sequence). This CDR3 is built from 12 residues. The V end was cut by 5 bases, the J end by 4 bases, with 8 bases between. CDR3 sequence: CASSPGAYGYTF. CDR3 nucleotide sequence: TGTGCCAGCAGTCCCGGGGCCTATGGCTACACCTTC.

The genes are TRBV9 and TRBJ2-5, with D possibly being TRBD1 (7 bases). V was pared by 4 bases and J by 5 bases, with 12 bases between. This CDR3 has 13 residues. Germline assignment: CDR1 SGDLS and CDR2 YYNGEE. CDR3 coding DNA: TGTGCCAGCAGCCAGGGGGGTTTCGAGACCCAGTACTTC. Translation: CASSQGGFETQYF.

In nucleotides, the CDR3 is TGTGCCAGCTCACCTGGGGGTTCCTACAATGAGCAGTTCTTC. Translation gives CASSPGGSYNEQFF. This chain links TRBV18 with TRBJ2-1; tentatively, D is TRBD1 or TRBD2 (5 bases each). The CDR3 covers 14 residues. CDR1 is KGHSH and CDR2 is LQKENI in the germline V gene. V gave up 3 bases and J gave up 1 base, with 7 bases separating them.

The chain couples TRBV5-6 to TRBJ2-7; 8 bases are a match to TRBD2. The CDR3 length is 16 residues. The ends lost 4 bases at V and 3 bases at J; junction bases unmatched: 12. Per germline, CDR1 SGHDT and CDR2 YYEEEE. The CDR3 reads CASSQPRREARYEQYF. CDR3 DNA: TGTGCCAGCAGCCAACCTAGGCGGGAGGCCCGCTACGAGCAGTACTTC. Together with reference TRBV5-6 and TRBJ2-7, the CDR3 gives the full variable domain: DAGVTQSPTHLIKTRGQQVTLRCSPKSGHDTVSWYQQALGQGPQFIFQYYEEEERQRGNFPDRFSGHQFPNYSSELNVNALLLGDSALYLCASSQPRREARYEQYFGPGTRLTVT.

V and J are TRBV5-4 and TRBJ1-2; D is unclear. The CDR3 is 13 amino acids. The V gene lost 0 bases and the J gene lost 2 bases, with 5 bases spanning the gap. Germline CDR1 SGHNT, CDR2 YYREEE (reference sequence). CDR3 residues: CASSLDNNYGYTF. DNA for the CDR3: TGTGCCAGCAGCTTGGACAACAACTATGGCTACACCTTC.

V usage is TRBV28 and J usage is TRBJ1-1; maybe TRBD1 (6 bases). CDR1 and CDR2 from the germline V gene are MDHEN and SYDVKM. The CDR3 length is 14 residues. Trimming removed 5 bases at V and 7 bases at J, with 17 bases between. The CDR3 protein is CASSPGQKRGEAFF. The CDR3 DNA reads TGTGCCAGCAGTCCCGGACAGAAGCGAGGTGAAGCTTTCTTT.

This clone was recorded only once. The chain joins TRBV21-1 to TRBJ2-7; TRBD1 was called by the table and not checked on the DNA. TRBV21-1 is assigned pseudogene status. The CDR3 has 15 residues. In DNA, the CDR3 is TGTGCCAGCAGCAAAGGCCCCGTACAGGCCTACGAGCAGTACTTC. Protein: CASSKGPVQAYEQYF.

The CDR3 loop reads CASSLDRVGDTQYF. CDR3 nucleotides: TGTGCCAGCAGCTTAGACAGGGTAGGGGATACGCAGTATTTT. The chain uses TRBV7-2 and TRBJ2-3; D might be TRBD1 (6 bases). Trimming pared 1 base from V and 6 bases from J, leaving 11 bases between. Germline CDR1 SGHTA, CDR2 FQGNSA. CDR3 size: 14 residues.

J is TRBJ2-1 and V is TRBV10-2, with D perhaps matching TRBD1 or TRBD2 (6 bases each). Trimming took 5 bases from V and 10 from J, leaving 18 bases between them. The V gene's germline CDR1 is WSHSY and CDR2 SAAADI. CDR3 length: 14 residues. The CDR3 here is CASSNTPVGGEQFF. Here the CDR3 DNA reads TGCGCCAGCAGTAATACCCCCGTGGGGGGCGAGCAGTTCTTC.

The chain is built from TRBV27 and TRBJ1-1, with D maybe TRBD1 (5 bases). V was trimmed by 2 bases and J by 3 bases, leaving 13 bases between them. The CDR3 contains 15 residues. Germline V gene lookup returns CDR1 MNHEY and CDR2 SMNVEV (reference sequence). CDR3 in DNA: TGTGCCAGCAGTTTAGAAAAGGGGTTGTACACTGAAGCTTTCTTT. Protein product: CASSLEKGLYTEAFF.

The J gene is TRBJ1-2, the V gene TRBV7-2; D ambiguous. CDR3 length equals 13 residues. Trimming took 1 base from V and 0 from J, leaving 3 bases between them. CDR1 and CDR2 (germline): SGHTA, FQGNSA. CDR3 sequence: CASSLGANYGYTF. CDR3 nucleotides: TGTGCCAGCAGCTTAGGTGCTAACTATGGCTACACCTTC.

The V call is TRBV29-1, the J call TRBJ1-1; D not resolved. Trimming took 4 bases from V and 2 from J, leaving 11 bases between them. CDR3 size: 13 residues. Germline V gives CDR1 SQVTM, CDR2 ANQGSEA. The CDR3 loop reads CSVARSPNTEAFF. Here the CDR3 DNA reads TGCAGCGTTGCCCGTTCCCCAAACACTGAAGCTTTCTTT. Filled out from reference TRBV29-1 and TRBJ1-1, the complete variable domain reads SAVISQKPSRDICQRGTSLTIQCQVDSQVTMMFWYRQQPGQSLTLIATANQGSEATYESGFVIDKFPISRPNLTFSTLTVSNMSPEDSSIYLCSVARSPNTEAFFGQGTRLTVV.

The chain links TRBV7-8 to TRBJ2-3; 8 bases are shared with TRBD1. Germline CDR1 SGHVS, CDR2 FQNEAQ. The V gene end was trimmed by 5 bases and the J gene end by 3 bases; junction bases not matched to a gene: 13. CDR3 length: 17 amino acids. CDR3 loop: CASSPKMRTGTTDTQYF. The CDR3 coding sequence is TGTGCCAGCAGCCCTAAGATGAGGACAGGGACGACAGATACGCAGTATTTT.

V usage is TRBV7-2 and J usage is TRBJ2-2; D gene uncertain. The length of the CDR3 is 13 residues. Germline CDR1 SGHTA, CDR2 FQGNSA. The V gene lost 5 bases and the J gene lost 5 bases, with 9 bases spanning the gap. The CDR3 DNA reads TGTGCCAGCAGCCGACTGGTAACCGGGGAGCTGTTTTTT. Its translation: CASSRLVTGELFF.

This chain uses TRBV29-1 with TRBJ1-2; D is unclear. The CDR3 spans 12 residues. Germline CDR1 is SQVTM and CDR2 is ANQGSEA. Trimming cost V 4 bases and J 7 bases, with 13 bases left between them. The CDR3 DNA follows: TGCAGCGTTGGAGCTGGGAAGGGTGGCTACACCTTC. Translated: CSVGAGKGGYTF.

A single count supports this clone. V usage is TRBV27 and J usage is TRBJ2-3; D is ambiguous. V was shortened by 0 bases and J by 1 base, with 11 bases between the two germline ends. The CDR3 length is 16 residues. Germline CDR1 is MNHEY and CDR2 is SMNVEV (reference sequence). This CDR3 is CASSLSFSGGTDTQYF. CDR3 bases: TGTGCCAGCAGTTTATCGTTCAGTGGGGGCACAGATACGCAGTATTTT.

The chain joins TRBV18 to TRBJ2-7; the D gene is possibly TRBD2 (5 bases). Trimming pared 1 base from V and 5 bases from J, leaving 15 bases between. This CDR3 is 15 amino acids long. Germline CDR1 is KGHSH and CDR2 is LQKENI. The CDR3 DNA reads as TGTGCCAGCTCACCACAATTGGAGGCAGAAGACGAGCAGTACTTC. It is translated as CASSPQLEAEDEQYF.

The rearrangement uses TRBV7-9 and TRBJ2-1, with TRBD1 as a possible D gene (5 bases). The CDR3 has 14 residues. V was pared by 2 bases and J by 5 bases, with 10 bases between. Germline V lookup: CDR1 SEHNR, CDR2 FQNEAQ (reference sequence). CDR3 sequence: CASSLQGLHNEQFF. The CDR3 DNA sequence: TGTGCCAGCAGCTTACAGGGTTTACACAATGAGCAGTTCTTC.

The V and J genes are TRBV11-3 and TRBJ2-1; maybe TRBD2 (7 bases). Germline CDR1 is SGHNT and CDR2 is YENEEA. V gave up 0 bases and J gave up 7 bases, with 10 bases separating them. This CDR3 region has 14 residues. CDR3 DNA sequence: TGTGCCAGCAGCTTAGAGGGGGGGCTAAATGAGCAGTTCTTC. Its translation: CASSLEGGLNEQFF.

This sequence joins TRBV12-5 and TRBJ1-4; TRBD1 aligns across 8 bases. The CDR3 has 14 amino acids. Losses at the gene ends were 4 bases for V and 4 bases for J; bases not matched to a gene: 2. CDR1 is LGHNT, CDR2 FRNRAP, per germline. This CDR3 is CASGSGQDNEKLFF. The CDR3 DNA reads TGTGCTAGTGGTTCGGGACAGGATAATGAAAAACTGTTTTTT.

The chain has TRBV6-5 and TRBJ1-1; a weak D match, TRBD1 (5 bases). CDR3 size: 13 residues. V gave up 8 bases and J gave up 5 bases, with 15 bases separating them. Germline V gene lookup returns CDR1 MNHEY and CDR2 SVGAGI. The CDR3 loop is CASATQGWTEAFF. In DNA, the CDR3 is TGTGCCAGCGCAACCCAGGGTTGGACTGAAGCTTTCTTT.

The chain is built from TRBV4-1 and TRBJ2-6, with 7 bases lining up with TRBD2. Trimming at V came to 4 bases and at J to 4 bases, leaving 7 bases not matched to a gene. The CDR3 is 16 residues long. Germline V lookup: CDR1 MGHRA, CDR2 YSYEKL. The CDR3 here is CASSLPGRGGANVLTF. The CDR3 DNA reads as TGCGCCAGCAGCCTTCCAGGGCGGGGGGGGGCCAACGTCCTGACTTTC.

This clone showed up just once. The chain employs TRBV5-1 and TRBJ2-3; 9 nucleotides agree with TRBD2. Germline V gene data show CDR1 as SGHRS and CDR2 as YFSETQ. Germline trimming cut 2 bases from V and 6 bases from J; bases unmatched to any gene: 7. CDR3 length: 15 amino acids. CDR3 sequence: CASSFSGSLADTQYF. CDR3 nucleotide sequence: TGCGCCAGCAGCTTTAGCGGGAGTTTGGCGGATACGCAGTATTTT.